This TCR beta chain was documented in a study of cytomegalovirus exposure and HLA in healthy donors. Whereas donors were nominally healthy upon sampling, unrecorded immune exposures were probable. The J segment lost 8 bases and the V segment lost 2 bases, leaving 8 bases of the junction unmatched. Germline V gene data show CDR1 as MNHEY and CDR2 as SVGAGI. The CDR3 length is 15 residues. Study-wide results and caveats: Several of the most significant clusters were apparently associated with common viral pathogens in a later analysis.

PCR employed 60 Vbeta and 13 Jbeta primers. Data came from immunoSEQ multiplex PCR; TCRdb stores just in-frame clones and leaves some out. The sample shows about 160,000 clones, 76% of them seen only once. Turning to this clone: The antigen is not known.

The specimen was PBMCs. The TCR comes from a man aged 60 to 69 in good health and CMV-seronegative. This sequence joins TRBV6-5 and TRBJ2-1, with 8 bases identical to TRBD2. CDR3 protein: CASSYPGTRRDEQFF. The CDR3 DNA reads as TGTGCCAGCAGTTACCCTGGGACTAGGAGGGATGAGCAGTTCTTC.